The rows below give T cell receptor beta chains drawn from one sample of a study of tumor-infiltrating lymphocytes in primary liver carcinoma. TCRdb recomputed calls from the multiplex PCR reads with MiXCR, one row per CDR3 protein. The sample has 300,000 to 350,000 distinct CDR3 sequences; less than 75% are singletons. Input material: peripheral blood. The source of these receptors is a man aged 35 to 55 with primary liver carcinoma and hepatitis B virus infection. Each CDR3 is given with its conserved first and last residue. The D gene is left open where the match is weak. Clone size, where shown, is once, few, many, or a class for clones that have expanded.

>TRBV4-3|NA|16|NA|TRBJ1-5
CASSRDRDWSNQPQHF
TGCGCCAGCAGCCGAGACCGGGACTGGAGCAATCAGCCCCAGCATTTT
>TRBV13|NA|18|TRBD2|TRBJ2-1
CASSPPSGSPPSYNEQFF
TGTGCCAGCAGCCCCCCTAGCGGGAGTCCTCCCTCCTACAATGAGCAGTTCTTC
>TRBV10-3|few|14|TRBD2|TRBJ2-7
CATNGLAGSYEQYF
TGTGCCACCAATGGGCTAGCGGGCTCCTACGAGCAGTACTTC
>TRBV10-3|NA|15|NA|TRBJ2-3
CAVSEVGTSTDTQYF
TGTGCCGTCAGTGAGGTCGGGACCAGCACAGATACGCAGTATTTT
>TRBV18|NA|13|TRBD1|TRBJ2-1
CASSPVTGNEQFF
TGTGCCAGCTCACCAGTGACAGGGAATGAGCAGTTCTTC
>TRBV9|NA|14|NA|TRBJ2-1
CASSVAYRNNEQFF
TGTGCCAGCAGCGTCGCCTACAGGAACAATGAGCAGTTCTTC
>TRBV14|few|16|TRBD2|TRBJ2-3
CASSRAGALWVDTQYF
TGTGCCAGCAGCCGAGCGGGGGCCCTATGGGTAGATACGCAGTATTTT
>TRBV29-1|NA|14|NA|TRBJ1-1
CSVHQAQGGSEAFF
TGCAGCGTCCACCAAGCTCAGGGAGGTAGTGAAGCTTTCTTT
>TRBV11-2|NA|15|NA|TRBJ2-2
CASSRATVVTGELFF
TGTGCCAGCAGCCGAGCGACAGTGGTCACCGGGGAGCTGTTTTTT
>TRBV11-2|NA|14|NA|TRBJ1-1
CASSGGLLRTEAFF
TGTGCCAGCAGCGGGGGCCTTCTTCGGACTGAAGCTTTCTTT
>TRBV29-1|NA|12|NA|TRBJ2-3
CDVEVVADTQYF
TGCGACGTTGAGGTAGTAGCGGATACGCAGTATTTT
>TRBV5-4|many|17|NA|TRBJ2-3
CASSLELRGRVLDTQYF
TGTGCCAGCAGCTTGGAACTCCGGGGGAGAGTTCTGGATACGCAGTATTTT
>TRBV12-3/TRBV12-4|NA|14|NA|TRBJ2-5
CASNFVASSETQYF
TGTGCCAGCAATTTTGTTGCTAGTAGCGAGACCCAGTACTTC
>TRBV6-5|NA|15|TRBD2|TRBJ2-5
CASPSSGRSEETHYF
TGTGCCAGCCCTAGTAGCGGGAGGTCGGAAGAGACCCACTACTTC
>TRBV6-6|many|13|NA|TRBJ1-1
CASRNGMNTEAFF
TGTGCCAGCAGAAACGGGATGAACACTGAAGCTTTCTTT
>TRBV7-9|few|15|NA|TRBJ1-1
CASTSMGGSGTEAFF
TGTGCCAGCACCTCCATGGGGGGGTCGGGCACTGAAGCTTTCTTT
>TRBV6-5|once|15|NA|TRBJ1-3
CASSYAWAVGNTIHF
NA
>TRBV4-3|NA|15|TRBD1|TRBJ1-6
CASSPTAGGDSPLHF
TGCGCCAGCAGCCCTACGGCAGGGGGCGATTCACCCCTCCACTTT
>TRBV5-1|NA|14|NA|TRBJ2-5
CANSTGVGKETQYF
TGCGCCAACAGCACGGGTGTAGGAAAAGAGACCCAGTACTTC
>TRBV29-1|once|13|TRBD1|TRBJ2-7
CGVVGQGNPCQYF
TGCGGCGTTGTGGGACAGGGAAACCCCTGCCAGTACTTC
>TRBV30|few|12|NA|TRBJ1-1
CAWSVQRPEAFF
TGTGCCTGGAGTGTCCAGCGCCCTGAAGCTTTCTTT
>TRBV11-1|NA|17|NA|TRBJ2-5
CASTLELAGGIQETQYF
TGTGCCAGCACCTTAGAACTAGCAGGAGGGATCCAAGAGACCCAGTACTTC
>TRBV20-1|NA|12|NA|TRBJ2-7
CSSLGQGYEQYF
TGCAGCTCCCTGGGCCAGGGCTACGAGCAGTACTTC
>TRBV5-6|NA|12|NA|TRBJ2-3
CASSLGGAAQYF
TGTGCCAGCAGCTTGGGGGGCGCAGCCCAGTATTTT
>TRBV12-3/TRBV12-4|NA|14|NA|TRBJ1-1
CASSPRGAGTEAFF
TGTGCCAGTAGTCCTAGGGGGGCGGGCACTGAAGCTTTCTTT
>TRBV6-1|NA|15|TRBD2|TRBJ2-7
CASREIAGSIYEQYF
TGTGCCAGCAGAGAAATAGCGGGGTCCATCTACGAGCAGTACTTC
>TRBV2|NA|12|NA|TRBJ2-2
CASSGTRRELFF
TGTGCCAGCAGTGGGACTCGCAGGGAGCTGTTTTTT
>TRBV11-2|many|19|TRBD1|TRBJ2-7
CASSPERDRIPQSSYEQYF
TGTGCCAGCAGCCCCGAGAGGGACAGGATACCGCAAAGCTCCTACGAGCAGTACTTC
>TRBV29-1|NA|12|NA|TRBJ2-1
CSVEGVRDEQFF
TGCAGCGTTGAAGGTGTCCGTGATGAGCAGTTCTTC
>TRBV7-8|NA|13|NA|TRBJ2-7
CASIPDGLGEQYF
TGTGCCAGCATCCCAGACGGGCTGGGCGAGCAGTACTTC
>TRBV11-2|NA|16|TRBD2|TRBJ2-7
CASSLTSGTLTYGQYF
TGTGCCAGCAGCTTAACTAGCGGGACCCTCACCTACGGGCAGTACTTC
>TRBV11-2|NA|14|NA|TRBJ2-1
CASNESGNRSPQFF
TGTGCCAGCAACGAGTCGGGAAATCGATCACCACAGTTCTTC
>TRBV11-2|once|14|NA|TRBJ2-7
CASSLTESDYEQYF
TGTGCCAGCAGCTTAACGGAAAGTGACTACGAGCAGTACTTC
>TRBV5-5|NA|14|TRBD1|TRBJ2-5
CASSSTGRQETQYF
TGTGCCAGCAGCTCGACAGGGAGACAAGAGACCCAGTACTTC
>TRBV11-1|NA|14|NA|TRBJ2-1
CASCFPSVRGGQFF
TGTGCCAGCTGCTTCCCCTCGGTGAGGGGCGGGCAGTTCTTC
>TRBV10-3|few|14|TRBD2|TRBJ2-5
CATLAVLYQETQYF
TGTGCCACACTAGCGGTTCTTTACCAAGAGACCCAGTACTTC
>TRBV6-2/TRBV6-3|many|13|NA|TRBJ2-5
CASRGTVQETQYF
TGTGCCAGCAGGGGGACGGTGCAAGAGACCCAGTACTTC
>TRBV6-2/TRBV6-3|NA|15|NA|TRBJ1-5
CASTFDSYSNQPQQF
TGTGCCAGCACCTTCGACAGTTATAGCAATCAGCCTCAGCAATTT
>TRBV29-1|NA|13|TRBD2|TRBJ2-3
CSGRVAGADMQYF
TGCAGCGGTAGGGTAGCGGGAGCAGATATGCAGTATTTT
>TRBV11-2|NA|13|NA|TRBJ1-1
CANSIKRNTEAFF
TGTGCCAACAGCATCAAACGGAACACTGAAGCTTTCTTT
>TRBV5-1|NA|15|TRBD1|TRBJ1-1
CASTEQGAISTEAFF
TGCGCCAGCACAGAACAGGGGGCCATTAGTACTGAAGCTTTCTTT